This T cell receptor beta chain came from a study of T cell clonotyping in hematopoietic cell transplantation. CDR3 size: 16 residues. Germline lookup yields CDR1 MDHEN and CDR2 SYDVKM. V shed 4 bases, J shed 0 bases, and the junction held 8 bases outside the gene matches. TCRdb keeps only in-frame clones here, not all; method: immunoSEQ multiplex PCR. This sample has roughly 28,000 clones, with under 95% found just once. Regarding time point: recipient sample about 28 days before transplant, after cytoreduction. Recipients were bled about 28 days pretransplant and at posttransplant days 30, 100, 180.

The chain joins TRBV28 to TRBJ1-1; the match to TRBD1 covers 7 bases. Sequencing used peripheral blood mononuclear cells, obtained before stem cell transplant. This TCR was sampled from a man in his fifties with acute myeloid leukemia. Some clones in this sample may be carry-over from other donors' samples. CDR3 protein: CASSSQQGSVNTEAFF. Here the CDR3 DNA reads TGTGCCAGCAGTTCCCAACAGGGGTCGGTGAACACTGAAGCTTTCTTT.